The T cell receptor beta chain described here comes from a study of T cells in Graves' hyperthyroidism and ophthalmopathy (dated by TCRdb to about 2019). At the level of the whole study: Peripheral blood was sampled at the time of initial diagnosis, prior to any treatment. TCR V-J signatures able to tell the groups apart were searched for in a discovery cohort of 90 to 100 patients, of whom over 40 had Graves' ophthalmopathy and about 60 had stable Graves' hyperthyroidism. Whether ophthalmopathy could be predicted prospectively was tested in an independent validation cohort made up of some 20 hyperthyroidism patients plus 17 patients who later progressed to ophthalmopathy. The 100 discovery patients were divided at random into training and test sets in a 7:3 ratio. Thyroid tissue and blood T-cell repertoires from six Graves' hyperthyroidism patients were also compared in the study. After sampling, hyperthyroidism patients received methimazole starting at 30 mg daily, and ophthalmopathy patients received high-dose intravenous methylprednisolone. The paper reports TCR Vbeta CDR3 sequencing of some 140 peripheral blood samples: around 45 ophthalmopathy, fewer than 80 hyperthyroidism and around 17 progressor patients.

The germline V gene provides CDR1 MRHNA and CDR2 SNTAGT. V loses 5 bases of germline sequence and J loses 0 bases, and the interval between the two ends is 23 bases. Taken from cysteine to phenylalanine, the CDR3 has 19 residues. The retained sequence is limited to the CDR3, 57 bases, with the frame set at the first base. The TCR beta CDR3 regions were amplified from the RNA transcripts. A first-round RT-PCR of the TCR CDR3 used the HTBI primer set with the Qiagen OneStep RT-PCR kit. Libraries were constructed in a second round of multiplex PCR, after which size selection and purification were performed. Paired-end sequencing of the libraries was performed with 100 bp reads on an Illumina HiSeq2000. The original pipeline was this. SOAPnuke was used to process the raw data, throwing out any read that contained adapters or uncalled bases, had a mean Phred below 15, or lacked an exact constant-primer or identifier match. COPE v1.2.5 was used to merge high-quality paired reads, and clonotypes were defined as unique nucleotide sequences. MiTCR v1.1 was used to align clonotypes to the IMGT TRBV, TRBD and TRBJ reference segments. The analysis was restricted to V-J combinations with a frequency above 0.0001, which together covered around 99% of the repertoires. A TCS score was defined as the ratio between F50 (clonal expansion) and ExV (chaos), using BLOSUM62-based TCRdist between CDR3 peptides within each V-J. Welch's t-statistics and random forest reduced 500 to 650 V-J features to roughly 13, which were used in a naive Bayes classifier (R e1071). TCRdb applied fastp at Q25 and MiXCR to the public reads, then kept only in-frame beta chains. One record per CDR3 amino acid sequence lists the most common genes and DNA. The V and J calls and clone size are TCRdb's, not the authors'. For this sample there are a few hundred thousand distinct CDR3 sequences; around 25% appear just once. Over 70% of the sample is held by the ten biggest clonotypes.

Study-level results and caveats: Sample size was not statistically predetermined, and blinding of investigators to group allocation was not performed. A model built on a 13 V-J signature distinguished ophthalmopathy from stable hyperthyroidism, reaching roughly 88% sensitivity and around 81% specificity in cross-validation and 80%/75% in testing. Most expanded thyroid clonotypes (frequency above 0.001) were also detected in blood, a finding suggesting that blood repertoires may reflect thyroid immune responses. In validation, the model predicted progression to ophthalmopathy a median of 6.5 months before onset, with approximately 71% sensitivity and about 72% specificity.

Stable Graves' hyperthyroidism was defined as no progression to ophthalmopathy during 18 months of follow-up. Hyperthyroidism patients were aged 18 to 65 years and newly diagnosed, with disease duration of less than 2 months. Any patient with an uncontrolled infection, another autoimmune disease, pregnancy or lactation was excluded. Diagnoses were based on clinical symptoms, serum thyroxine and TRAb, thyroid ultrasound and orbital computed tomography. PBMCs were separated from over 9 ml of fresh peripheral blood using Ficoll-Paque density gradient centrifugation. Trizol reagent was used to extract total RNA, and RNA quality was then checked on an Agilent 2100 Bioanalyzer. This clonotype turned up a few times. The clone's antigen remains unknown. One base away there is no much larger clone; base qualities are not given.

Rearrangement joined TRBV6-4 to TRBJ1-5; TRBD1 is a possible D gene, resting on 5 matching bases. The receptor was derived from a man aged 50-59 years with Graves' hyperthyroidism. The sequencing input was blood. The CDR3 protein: CASSPSGTRYDGSNQPQHF. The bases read TGTGCCAGCAGTCCCTCGGGGACGAGGTACGACGGTAGCAATCAGCCCCAGCATTTT.